This T cell receptor (beta chain) originates from a study of blood T cell repertoires in COVID-19. Study-wide context: The United States, Italy and Spain were the sources of the acute and convalescent COVID-19 samples.

Clones were read by immunoSEQ multiplex PCR, and TCRdb kept only the in-frame ones, dropping some. This repertoire shows over 20,000 clones, roughly 90% found once; its top ten account for around 6%. This clone was found once. Deletions cut 5 bases from V and 2 bases from J, with 19 bases between. Germline V gene sequence: CDR1 SGHVS, CDR2 FNYEAQ. The CDR3 length is 17 residues. V is TRBV7-6 and J is TRBJ1-5; D might be TRBD1 (5 bases). The sample taken for sequencing was peripheral blood. This receptor was obtained from a human donor in a cohort sampled during active COVID-19. Here the CDR3 reads CASSLNPPGEGNQPQHF. In nucleotides, the CDR3 is TGTGCCAGCAGCCTCAACCCCCCGGGGGAGGGCAATCAGCCCCAGCATTTT.